Sequencing of this T cell receptor (beta chain) was carried out in a study of shared clonotypes between healthy human individuals. Selected positively for CCR7 and CD45RO-negative, naive CD8 cells excluded terminally differentiated effector memory CD45RA+ cells. CDR1 MGHRA and CDR2 YSYEKL come from the germline V gene. V trimming: 11 bases; J trimming: 3 bases; junction bases outside the gene matches: 18. The CDR3 is 16 residues long. Repertoires were generated with immunoSEQ multiplex PCR, while TCRdb's copy carries only in-frame clones and drops some. This sample has hundreds of thousands of clones, with 85% to 95% found just once.

The origin of this receptor is a woman younger than 45 in good health. The sample consisted of naive CD8+ T cells sorted from blood. V and J are TRBV4-1 and TRBJ2-7; 8 bases map to TRBD2. CDR3 amino acids: CAGYERETLSGYEQYF. Written as DNA, the CDR3 is TGCGCCGGATACGAGCGGGAGACCCTCTCCGGCTACGAGCAGTACTTC.